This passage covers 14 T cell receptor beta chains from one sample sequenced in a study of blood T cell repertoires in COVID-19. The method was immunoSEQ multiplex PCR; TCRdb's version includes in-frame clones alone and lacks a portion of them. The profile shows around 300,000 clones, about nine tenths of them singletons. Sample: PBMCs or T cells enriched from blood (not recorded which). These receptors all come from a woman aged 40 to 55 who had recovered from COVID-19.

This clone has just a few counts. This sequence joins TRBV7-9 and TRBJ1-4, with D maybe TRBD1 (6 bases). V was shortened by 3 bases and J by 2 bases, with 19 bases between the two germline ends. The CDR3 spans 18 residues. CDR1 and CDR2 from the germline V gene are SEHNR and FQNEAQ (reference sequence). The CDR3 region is CASSLGQGRGSTNEKLFF. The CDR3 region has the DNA TGTGCCAGCAGCTTGGGTCAGGGGCGCGGTTCTACTAATGAAAAACTGTTTTTT.

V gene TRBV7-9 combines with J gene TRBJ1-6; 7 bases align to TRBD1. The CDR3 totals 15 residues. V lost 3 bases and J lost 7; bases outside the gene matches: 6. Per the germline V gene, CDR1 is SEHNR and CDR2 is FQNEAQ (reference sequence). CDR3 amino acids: CASSFGQAGNSPLHF. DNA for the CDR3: TGTGCCAGCAGCTTCGGACAGGCGGGGAATTCACCCCTCCACTTT.

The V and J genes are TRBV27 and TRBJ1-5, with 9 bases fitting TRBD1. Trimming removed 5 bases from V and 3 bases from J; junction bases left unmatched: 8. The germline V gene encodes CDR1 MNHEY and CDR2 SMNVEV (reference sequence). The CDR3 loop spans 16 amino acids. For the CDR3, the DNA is TGTGCCAGCAGTCCACGACAGGGGGACCCCAATCAGCCCCAGCATTTT. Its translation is CASSPRQGDPNQPQHF.

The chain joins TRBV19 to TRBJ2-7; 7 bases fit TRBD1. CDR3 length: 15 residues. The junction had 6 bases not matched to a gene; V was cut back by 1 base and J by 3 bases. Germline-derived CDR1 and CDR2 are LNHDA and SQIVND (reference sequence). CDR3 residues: CASSIGTGSGYEQYF. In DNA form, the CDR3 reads TGTGCCAGTAGTATAGGGACAGGATCAGGCTACGAGCAGTACTTC.

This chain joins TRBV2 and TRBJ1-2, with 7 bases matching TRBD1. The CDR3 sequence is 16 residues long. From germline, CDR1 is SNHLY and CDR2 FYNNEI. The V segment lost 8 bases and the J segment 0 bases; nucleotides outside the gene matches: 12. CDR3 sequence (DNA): TGTGCCAGCTCTGGTTTGGGACAGTTAGCTAACTATGGCTACACCTTC. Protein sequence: CASSGLGQLANYGYTF.

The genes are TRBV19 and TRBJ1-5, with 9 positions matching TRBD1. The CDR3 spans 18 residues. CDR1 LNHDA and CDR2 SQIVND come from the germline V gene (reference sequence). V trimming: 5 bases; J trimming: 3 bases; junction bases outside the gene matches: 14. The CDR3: CASSQAGTGKGYNQPQHF. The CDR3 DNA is TGTGCCAGTAGTCAGGCCGGGACAGGGAAGGGCTACAATCAGCCCCAGCATTTT. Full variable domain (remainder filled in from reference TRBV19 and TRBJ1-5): DGGITQSPKYLFRKEGQNVTLSCEQNLNHDAMYWYRQDPGQGLRLIYYSQIVNDFQKGDIAEGYSVSREKKESFPLTVTSAQKNPTAFYLCASSQAGTGKGYNQPQHFGDGTRLSIL.

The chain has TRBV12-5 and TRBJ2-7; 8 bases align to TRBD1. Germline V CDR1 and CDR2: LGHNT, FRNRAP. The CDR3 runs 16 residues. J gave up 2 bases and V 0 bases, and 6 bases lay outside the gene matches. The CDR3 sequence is CASGLVRTGITYEQYF. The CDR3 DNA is TGTGCTAGTGGTTTGGTGCGGACAGGGATAACCTACGAGCAGTACTTC.

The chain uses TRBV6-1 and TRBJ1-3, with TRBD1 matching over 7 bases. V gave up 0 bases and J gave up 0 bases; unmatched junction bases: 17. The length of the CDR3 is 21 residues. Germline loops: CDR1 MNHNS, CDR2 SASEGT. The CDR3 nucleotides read TGTGCCAGCAGTGAAGCGCTTGCCGGACAGACAGGGTTAAGCTCTGGAAACACCATATATTTT. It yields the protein CASSEALAGQTGLSSGNTIYF.

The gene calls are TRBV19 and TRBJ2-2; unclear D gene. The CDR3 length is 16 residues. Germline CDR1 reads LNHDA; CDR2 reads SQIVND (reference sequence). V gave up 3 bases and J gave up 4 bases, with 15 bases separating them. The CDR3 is CASSIYSLPGTGELFF. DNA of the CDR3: TGTGCCAGTAGTATTTATAGTCTACCCGGCACCGGGGAGCTGTTTTTT.

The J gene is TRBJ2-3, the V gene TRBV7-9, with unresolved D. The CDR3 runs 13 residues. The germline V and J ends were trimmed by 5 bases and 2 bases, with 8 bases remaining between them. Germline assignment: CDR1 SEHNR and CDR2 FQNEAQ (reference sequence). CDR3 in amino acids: CASSAGVTDTQYF. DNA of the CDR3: TGTGCCAGCAGCGCCGGAGTCACAGATACGCAGTATTTT.

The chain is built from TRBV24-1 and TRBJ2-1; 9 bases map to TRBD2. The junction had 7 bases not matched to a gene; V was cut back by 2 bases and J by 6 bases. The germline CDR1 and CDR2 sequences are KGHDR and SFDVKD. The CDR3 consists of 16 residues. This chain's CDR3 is CATSDSSSGVSNEQFF. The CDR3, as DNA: TGTGCCACCAGTGATTCGTCTAGCGGGGTCTCCAATGAGCAGTTCTTC.

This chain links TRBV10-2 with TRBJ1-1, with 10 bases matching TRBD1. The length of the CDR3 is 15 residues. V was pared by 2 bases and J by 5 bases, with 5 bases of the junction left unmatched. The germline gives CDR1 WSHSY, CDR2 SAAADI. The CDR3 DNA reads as TGCGCCAGCAGTGAGCCGGGACAGGGGAGAACTGAAGCTTTCTTT. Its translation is CASSEPGQGRTEAFF.

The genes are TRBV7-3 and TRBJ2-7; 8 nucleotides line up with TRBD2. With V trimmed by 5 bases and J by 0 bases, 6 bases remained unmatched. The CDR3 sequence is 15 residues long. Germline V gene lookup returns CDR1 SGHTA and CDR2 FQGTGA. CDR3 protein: CASSRGGTASYEQYF. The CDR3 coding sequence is TGTGCCAGCAGCCGCGGGGGGACGGCCTCCTACGAGCAGTACTTC.

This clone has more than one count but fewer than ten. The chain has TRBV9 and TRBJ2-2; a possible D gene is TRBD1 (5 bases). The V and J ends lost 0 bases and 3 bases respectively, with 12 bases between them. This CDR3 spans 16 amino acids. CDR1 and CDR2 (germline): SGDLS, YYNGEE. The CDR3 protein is CASSVVPGPDTGELFF. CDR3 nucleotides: TGTGCCAGCAGCGTAGTGCCAGGGCCAGACACCGGGGAGCTGTTTTTT.